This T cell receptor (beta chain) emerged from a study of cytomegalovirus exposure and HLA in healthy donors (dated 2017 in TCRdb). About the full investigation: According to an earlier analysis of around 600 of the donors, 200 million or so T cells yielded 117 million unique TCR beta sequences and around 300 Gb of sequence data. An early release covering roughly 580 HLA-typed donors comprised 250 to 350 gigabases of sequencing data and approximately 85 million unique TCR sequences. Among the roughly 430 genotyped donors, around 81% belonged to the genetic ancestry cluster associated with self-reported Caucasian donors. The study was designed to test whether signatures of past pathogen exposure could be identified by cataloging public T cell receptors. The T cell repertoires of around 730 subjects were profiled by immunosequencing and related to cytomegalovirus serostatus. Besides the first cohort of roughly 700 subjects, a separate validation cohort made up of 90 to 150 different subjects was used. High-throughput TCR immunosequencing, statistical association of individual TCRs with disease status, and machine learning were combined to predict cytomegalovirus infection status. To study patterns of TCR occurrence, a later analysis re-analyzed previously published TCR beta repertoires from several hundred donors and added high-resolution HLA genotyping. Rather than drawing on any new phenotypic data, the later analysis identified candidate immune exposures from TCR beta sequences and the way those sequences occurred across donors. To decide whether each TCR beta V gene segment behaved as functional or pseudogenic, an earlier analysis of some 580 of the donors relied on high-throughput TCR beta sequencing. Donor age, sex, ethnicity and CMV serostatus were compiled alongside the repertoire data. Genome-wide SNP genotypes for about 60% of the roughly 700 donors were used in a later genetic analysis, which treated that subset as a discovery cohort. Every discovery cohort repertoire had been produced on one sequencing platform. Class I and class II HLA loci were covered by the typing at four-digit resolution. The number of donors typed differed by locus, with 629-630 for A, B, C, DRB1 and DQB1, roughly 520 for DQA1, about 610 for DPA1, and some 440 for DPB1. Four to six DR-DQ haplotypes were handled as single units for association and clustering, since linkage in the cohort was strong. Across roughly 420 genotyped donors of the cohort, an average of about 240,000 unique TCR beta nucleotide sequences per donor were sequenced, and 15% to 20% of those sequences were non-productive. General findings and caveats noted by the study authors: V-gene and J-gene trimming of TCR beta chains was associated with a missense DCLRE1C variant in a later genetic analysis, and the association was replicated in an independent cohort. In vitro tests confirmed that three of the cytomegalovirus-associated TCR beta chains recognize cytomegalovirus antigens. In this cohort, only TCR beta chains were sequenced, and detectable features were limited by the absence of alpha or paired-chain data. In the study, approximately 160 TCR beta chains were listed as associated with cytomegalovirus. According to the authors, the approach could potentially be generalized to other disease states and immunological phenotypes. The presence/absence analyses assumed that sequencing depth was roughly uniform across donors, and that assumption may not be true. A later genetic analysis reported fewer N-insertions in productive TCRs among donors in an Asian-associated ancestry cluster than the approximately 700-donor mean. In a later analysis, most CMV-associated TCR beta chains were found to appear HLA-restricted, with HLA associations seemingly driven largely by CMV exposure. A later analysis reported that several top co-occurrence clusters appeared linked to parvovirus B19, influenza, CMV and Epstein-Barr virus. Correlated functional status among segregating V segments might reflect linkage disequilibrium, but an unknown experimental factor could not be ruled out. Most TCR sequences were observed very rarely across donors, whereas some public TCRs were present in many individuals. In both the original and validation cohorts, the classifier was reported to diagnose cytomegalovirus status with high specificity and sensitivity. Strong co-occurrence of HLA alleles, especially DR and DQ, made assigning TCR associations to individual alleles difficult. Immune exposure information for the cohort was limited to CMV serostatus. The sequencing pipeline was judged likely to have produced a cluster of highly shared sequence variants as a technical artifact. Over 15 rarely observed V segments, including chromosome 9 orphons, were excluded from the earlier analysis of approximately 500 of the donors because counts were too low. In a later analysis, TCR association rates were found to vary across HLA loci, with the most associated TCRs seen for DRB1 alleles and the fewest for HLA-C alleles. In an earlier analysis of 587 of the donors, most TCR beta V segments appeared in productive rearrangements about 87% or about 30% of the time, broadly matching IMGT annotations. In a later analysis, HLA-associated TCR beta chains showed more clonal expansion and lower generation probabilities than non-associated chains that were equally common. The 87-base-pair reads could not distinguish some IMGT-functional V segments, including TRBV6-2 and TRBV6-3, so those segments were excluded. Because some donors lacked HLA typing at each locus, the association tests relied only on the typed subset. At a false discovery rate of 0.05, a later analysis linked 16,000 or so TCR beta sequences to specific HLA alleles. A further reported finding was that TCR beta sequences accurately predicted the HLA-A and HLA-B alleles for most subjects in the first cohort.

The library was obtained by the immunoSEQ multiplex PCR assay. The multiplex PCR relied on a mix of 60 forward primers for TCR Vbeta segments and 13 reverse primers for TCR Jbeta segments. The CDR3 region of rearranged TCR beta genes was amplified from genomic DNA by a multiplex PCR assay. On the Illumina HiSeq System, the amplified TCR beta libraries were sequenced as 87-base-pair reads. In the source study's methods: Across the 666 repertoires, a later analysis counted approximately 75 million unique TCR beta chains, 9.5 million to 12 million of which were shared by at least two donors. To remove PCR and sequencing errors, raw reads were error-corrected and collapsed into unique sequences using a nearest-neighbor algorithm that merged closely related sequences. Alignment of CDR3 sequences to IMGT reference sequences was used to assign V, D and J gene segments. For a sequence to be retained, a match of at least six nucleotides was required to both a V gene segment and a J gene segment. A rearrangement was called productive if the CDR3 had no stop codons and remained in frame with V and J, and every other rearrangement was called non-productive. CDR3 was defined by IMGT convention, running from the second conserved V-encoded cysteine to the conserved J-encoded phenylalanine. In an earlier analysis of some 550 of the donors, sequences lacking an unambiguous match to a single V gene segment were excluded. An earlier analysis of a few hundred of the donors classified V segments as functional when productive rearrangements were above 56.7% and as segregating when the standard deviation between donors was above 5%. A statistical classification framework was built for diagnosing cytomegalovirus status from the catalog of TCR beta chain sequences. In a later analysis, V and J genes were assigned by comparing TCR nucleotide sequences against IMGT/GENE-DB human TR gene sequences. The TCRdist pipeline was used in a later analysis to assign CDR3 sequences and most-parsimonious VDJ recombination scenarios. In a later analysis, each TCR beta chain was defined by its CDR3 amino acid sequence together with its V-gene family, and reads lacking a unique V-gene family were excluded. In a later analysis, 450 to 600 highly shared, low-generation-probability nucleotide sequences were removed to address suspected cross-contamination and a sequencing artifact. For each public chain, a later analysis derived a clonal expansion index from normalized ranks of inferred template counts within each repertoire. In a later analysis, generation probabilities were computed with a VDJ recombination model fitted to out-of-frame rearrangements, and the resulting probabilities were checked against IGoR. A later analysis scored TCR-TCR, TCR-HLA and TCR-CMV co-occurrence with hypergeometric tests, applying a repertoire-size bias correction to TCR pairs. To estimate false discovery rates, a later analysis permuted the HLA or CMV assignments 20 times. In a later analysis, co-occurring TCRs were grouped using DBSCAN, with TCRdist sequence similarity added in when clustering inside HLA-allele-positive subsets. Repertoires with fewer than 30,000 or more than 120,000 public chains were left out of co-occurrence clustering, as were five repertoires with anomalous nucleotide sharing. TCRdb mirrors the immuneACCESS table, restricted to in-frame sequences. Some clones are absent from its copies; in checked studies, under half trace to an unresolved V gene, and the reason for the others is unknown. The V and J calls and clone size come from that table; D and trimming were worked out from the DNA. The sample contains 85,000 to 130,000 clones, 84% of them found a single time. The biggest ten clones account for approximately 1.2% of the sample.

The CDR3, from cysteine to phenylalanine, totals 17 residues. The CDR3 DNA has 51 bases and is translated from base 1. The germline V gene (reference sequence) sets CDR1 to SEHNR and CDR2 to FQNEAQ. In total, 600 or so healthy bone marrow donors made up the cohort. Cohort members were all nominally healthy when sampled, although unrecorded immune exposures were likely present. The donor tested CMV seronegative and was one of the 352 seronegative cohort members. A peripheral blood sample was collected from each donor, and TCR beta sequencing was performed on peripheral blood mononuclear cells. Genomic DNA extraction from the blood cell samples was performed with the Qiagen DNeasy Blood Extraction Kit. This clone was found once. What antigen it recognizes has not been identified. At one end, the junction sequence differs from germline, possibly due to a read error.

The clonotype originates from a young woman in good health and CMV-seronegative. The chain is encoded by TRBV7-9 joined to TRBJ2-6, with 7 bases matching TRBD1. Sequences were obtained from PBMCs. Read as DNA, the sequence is TGTTCCAGCAGCTTTGACAGGGACAGCTCTGGGGCCAACGTCCTGACTTTC. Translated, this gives CSSSFDRDSSGANVLTF.